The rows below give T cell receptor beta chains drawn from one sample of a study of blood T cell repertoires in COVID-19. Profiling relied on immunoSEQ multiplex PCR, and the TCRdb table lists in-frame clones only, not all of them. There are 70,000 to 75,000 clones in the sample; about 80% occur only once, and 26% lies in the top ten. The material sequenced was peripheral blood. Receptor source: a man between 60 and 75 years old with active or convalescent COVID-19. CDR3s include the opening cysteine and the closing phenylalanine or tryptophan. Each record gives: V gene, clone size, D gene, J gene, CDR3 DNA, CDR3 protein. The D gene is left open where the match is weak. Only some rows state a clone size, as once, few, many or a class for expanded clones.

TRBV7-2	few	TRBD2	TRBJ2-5	TGTGCCAGCAGCTTAGCCCCCCCGGGGGGACAAGAGACCCAGTACTTC	CASSLAPPGGQETQYF
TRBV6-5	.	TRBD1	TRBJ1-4	TGTGCCAGCAGGTCACCGGGACAGGGAAATGAAAAACTGTTTTTT	CASRSPGQGNEKLFF
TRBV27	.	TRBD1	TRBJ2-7	TGTGCCAGCAGTACGGACAGGGCCTACGAGCAGTACTTC	CASSTDRAYEQYF
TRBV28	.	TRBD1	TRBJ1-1	TGTGCCAGCGGGGGACAGGGGGCATCTTTAAACACTGAAGCTTTCTTT	CASGGQGASLNTEAFF
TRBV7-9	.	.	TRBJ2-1	TGTGCCAGCAGCCAGGATGAGCAGTTCTTC	CASSQDEQFF
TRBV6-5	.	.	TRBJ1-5	TGTGCCAGCACCGTTTATAGCAATCAGCCCCAGCATTTT	CASTVYSNQPQHF
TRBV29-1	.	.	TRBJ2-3	TGCAGCTTTCCGCAGTTGGGGGCCCTAGATACGCAGTATTTT	CSFPQLGALDTQYF
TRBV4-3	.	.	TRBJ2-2	TGCGCCAGCAGCCAAGAGTCGCAGGCCTTTTTAAACACCGGGGAGCTGTTTTTT	CASSQESQAFLNTGELFF
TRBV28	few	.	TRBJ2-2	TGTGCCAGCAGTTCCGCCGGGTTCTTAGCGAACACCGGGGAGCTGTTTTTT	CASSSAGFLANTGELFF
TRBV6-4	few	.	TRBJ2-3	TGTGCCAGCAGTGACTCGAGGGTTAATACGCAGTATTTT	CASSDSRVNTQYF
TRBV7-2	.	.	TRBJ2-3	TGTGCCAGCAGCTTAAGGGGCGGGGCGGGCCGCTCAGATACGCAGTATTTT	CASSLRGGAGRSDTQYF
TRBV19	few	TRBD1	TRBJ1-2	TGTGCCAGCGACGGGACAGGCTGGTATGGCTACACCTTC	CASDGTGWYGYTF
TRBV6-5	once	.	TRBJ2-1	TGTGCCAGCAGCGTCTGGAGTGGACAATTGAATGAGCAGTTCTTC	CASSVWSGQLNEQFF
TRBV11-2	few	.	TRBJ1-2	TGTGCCAGCAGCCCGCGGGGGGGGCGCTATGGCTACACCTTC	CASSPRGGRYGYTF
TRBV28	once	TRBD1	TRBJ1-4	TGTGCCAGCGGCAGGGGGTCGGCGGCTAATGAAAAACTGTTTTTT	CASGRGSAANEKLFF
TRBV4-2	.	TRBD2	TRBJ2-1	TGTGCCAGCAGCCAAATGCGACAAACTAGCGGGGCGTACAATGAGCAGTTCTTC	CASSQMRQTSGAYNEQFF
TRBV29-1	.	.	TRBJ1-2	TGCAGCGCCGGCCGGGACATCAATGGCTACACCTTC	CSAGRDINGYTF
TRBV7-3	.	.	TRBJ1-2	TGTGCCAGCAGCCCCGCCGGGGGGTTTGGTGGCTACACCTTC	CASSPAGGFGGYTF
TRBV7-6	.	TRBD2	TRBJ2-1	TGTGCCAGCAGCTCTAGACTAGCGGGGGGATCCTACAATGAGCAGTTCTTC	CASSSRLAGGSYNEQFF
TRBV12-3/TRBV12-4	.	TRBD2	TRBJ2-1	TGTGCCAGCGGTACTAGCGGGGGAAATGAGCAGTTCTTC	CASGTSGGNEQFF
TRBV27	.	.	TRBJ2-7	TGTGCCAGCAGTTTAAGGCGGGGAGGCTACGAGCAGTACTTC	CASSLRRGGYEQYF
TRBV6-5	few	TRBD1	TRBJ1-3	TGTGCCAGCAGACAACCTGGGACAGGAGGAAACACCATATATTTT	CASRQPGTGGNTIYF
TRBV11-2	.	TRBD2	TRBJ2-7	TGTGCCAGCAGCTTAGTTTCCGGGACTAGCTCCTACGAGCAGTACTTC	CASSLVSGTSSYEQYF
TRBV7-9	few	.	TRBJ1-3	TGTGCCAGCAGCTTCACAGGAGGAAACACCATATATTTT	CASSFTGGNTIYF
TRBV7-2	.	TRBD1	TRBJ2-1	TGTGCCAGCAGGTCCACAGGGGATCCCTACAATGAGCAGTTCTTC	CASRSTGDPYNEQFF
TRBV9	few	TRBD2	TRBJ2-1	TGTGCCAGCAGCAGACAACTAGCGGGGGGGTACAATGAGCAGTTCTTC	CASSRQLAGGYNEQFF
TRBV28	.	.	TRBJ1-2	TGTGCCAGCAGGTCCCCCGGGACTCCTTATGGCTACACCTTC	CASRSPGTPYGYTF
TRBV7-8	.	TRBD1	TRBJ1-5	TGTGCCAGCAGCGATAGGACAGGGGGTTGGAGCAATCAGCCCCAGCATTTT	CASSDRTGGWSNQPQHF
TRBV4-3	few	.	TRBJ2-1	TGCGCCAGCAGCCAAGTTGCGTACGGTCCCTACAATGAGCAGTTCTTC	CASSQVAYGPYNEQFF
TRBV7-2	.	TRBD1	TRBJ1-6	TGTGCCAGCAGCTTAGTAGGACAGGGATCCCTCCACTTT	CASSLVGQGSLHF
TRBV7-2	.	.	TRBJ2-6	TGTGCCAGCAGCTTAAACACGTACCACTCTGGGGCCAACGTCCTGACTTTC	CASSLNTYHSGANVLTF
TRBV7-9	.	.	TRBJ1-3	TGTGCCAGCAGCCGGGACATCGCTGGAAACACCATATATTTT	CASSRDIAGNTIYF
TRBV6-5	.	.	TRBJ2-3	TGTGCCAGCAAAGGGGTCACAGATACGCAGTATTTT	CASKGVTDTQYF
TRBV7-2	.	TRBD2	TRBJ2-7	TGTGCCAGCAGCTTCCGGACTAGTAGTTCCTTCTCCTACGAGCAGTACTTC	CASSFRTSSSFSYEQYF
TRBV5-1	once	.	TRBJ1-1	TGCGCCAGCAGCCCGTCTCGACAGGACACTGAAGCTTTCTTT	CASSPSRQDTEAFF
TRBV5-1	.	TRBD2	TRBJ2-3	TGCGCCAGCAGTGGGACTAGCGGGGGGCCTCACACAGATACGCAGTATTTT	CASSGTSGGPHTDTQYF
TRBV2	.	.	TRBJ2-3	TGTGCCAGCACCTACGAAGGCAGGGGAGATACGCAGTATTTT	CASTYEGRGDTQYF